Sequencing of this T cell receptor (beta chain) was carried out in a study of beta chain features in type 1 diabetes. Expressed TCRB transcripts were sequenced after all isolated RNA was converted to cDNA. The protocol was immunoSEQ multiplex PCR, while the TCRdb copy is restricted to in-frame clones and leaves out a portion. The sample records around 310,000 clones, roughly 12% being singletons. Study-level findings and limits: A moderate, significant TCRB CDR3 shortening appeared in type 1 diabetes across four CD4+ subsets. Type 1 diabetes patients showed fewer insertions and more deletions at VDJ junctions. Patients and controls would be equally affected if PCR favored shorter templates. High-TCR-expressing cells could be over-represented by cDNA sequencing.

CDR3 length equals 10 residues. Germline-derived CDR1 and CDR2 are SNHLY and FYNNEI. Trimming shortened V by 6 bases and J by 8 bases, and 7 bases separated the two germline ends. With respect to this clone: What it recognizes is unknown.

A single heparinised draw of roughly 110 mL on average was taken per donor. The chain has TRBV2 and TRBJ2-5, with D hard to call. This receptor was identified in a woman aged 18-29 years with type 1 diabetes. Sequenced sample: naive CD4+ T cells from blood. CDR3 in DNA: TGTGCCAGCAGCCTTTTTACCCAGTACTTC. Translated: CASSLFTQYF.